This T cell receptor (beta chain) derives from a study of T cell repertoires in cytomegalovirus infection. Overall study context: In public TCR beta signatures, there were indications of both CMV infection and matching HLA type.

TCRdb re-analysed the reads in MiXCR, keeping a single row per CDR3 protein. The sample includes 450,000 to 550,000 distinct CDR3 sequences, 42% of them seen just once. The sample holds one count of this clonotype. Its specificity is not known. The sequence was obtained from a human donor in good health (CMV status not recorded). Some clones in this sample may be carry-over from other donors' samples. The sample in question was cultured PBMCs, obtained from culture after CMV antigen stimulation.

Written as DNA, the CDR3 is TGTGCCAGCAGATACAGGGACGGTGAAGCTTTCTTT. Its translation is CASRYRDGEAFF. This chain uses TRBV6-6 with TRBJ1-1; D might be TRBD1 (6 bases). The ends were cut back, 6 bases at V and 7 bases at J, with 12 bases in the middle. CDR3 size: 12 residues. CDR1 MNHNY and CDR2 SVGAGI come from the germline V gene (reference sequence).